Included here is one T cell receptor beta chain sequence, with context. This sample was included in a study of blood T cell repertoires in COVID-19. At the level of the study: Samples came from the United States, Italy and Spain, spanning acute and convalescent COVID-19. T cells, B-cell-depleted T cells, or PBMCs provided the cDNA or gDNA that served as material.

In the authors' methods: Amplification of reference gene primers was used by the study to estimate nucleated cell counts. Sequencing used immunoSEQ multiplex PCR; TCRdb keeps in-frame clones, though not all of them. V and J calls and clone size are as listed in that table; D and trimming were resolved from the DNA. The sample lists approximately 190,000 clones, under 90% occurring once. Trimming took 1 base from V and 2 from J, leaving 11 bases between them. Germline CDR1 reads MGHRA; CDR2 reads YSYEKL. The CDR3 has 15 amino acids. The sequence was obtained from a man at least 80 years old with acute or convalescent COVID-19. Sample: peripheral blood. The V and J genes are TRBV4-1 and TRBJ2-5; D is ambiguous. DNA of the CDR3: TGCGCCAGCAGCCAAGGGTACGGTGGTCAAGAGACCCAGTACTTC. It yields the protein CASSQGYGGQETQYF.